These T cell receptor beta chains were read from a single sample in a study of cytomegalovirus exposure and HLA in healthy donors. Using immunoSEQ multiplex PCR, the repertoire was profiled, and TCRdb retains in-frame clones only, with some absent. Of around 140,000 clones in the sample, approximately 8.9% are singletons; the top ten hold 6.5% to 9%. Sequenced sample: PBMCs. The receptors derive from a woman in her forties in good health and CMV-seropositive. CDR3s leave out the opening cysteine and the closing phenylalanine or tryptophan. A D gene is named only where the DNA matches it firmly.

V gene: TRBV6-5; D gene: TRBD2; J gene: TRBJ2-7; CDR3 protein: ASTRGDEQY
V gene: TRBV5-6; D gene: TRBD2; J gene: TRBJ2-5; CDR3 protein: ASSPGRGGTYQETQY
V gene: TRBV7-2; D gene: TRBD1; J gene: TRBJ1-2; CDR3 protein: ASRTGASLTVYGYT
V gene: TRBV6-4; D gene: TRBD1; J gene: TRBJ2-2; CDR3 protein: ASSAGTGTGELF
V gene: TRBV14; D gene: .; J gene: TRBJ2-2; CDR3 protein: ASSQGWPNTGELF
V gene: TRBV2; D gene: .; J gene: TRBJ2-7; CDR3 protein: ASKNRQKGYEQY
V gene: TRBV19; D gene: TRBD1; J gene: TRBJ1-6; CDR3 protein: ASSSGTGLSPLH
V gene: TRBV27; D gene: .; J gene: TRBJ2-1; CDR3 protein: ASTPAGGPYNEQF
V gene: TRBV9; D gene: .; J gene: TRBJ2-2; CDR3 protein: ASSVRGQENTGELF
V gene: TRBV18; D gene: TRBD2; J gene: TRBJ2-5; CDR3 protein: ASSPRASGALGGETQY
V gene: TRBV7-2; D gene: TRBD2; J gene: TRBJ2-7; CDR3 protein: ASSSRTSGGREQY
V gene: TRBV5-1; D gene: .; J gene: TRBJ1-1; CDR3 protein: ASSSDSGVPEAF
V gene: TRBV10-3; D gene: TRBD2; J gene: TRBJ2-5; CDR3 protein: AISSSLAGGVETQY
V gene: TRBV11-2; D gene: .; J gene: TRBJ1-2; CDR3 protein: ASSQDRTHGYT
V gene: TRBV6-4; D gene: .; J gene: TRBJ1-1; CDR3 protein: ARPGFGAMNTEAF
V gene: TRBV5-1; D gene: .; J gene: TRBJ2-1; CDR3 protein: ASSTEGGAWNEQF
V gene: TRBV11-1; D gene: .; J gene: TRBJ1-6; CDR3 protein: ASSLRGSYNSPLH
V gene: TRBV4-1; D gene: .; J gene: TRBJ1-2; CDR3 protein: ASSPMEGANYGYT
V gene: TRBV6-6; D gene: .; J gene: TRBJ2-5; CDR3 protein: ASTLNGARQETQY
V gene: TRBV29-1; D gene: .; J gene: .; CDR3 protein: SVGASKGNEQY
V gene: TRBV7-6; D gene: .; J gene: TRBJ2-5; CDR3 protein: ASSLVPSQETQY
V gene: TRBV10-3; D gene: .; J gene: TRBJ2-7; CDR3 protein: AISEIMGDEQY
V gene: TRBV7-2; D gene: .; J gene: TRBJ1-3; CDR3 protein: ASSLERVSGNTIY
V gene: TRBV6-5; D gene: .; J gene: TRBJ1-5; CDR3 protein: ASSYSSSNQPQH
V gene: TRBV25-1; D gene: TRBD2; J gene: TRBJ2-5; CDR3 protein: ASSGGQRGETQY
V gene: TRBV5-5; D gene: .; J gene: TRBJ2-3; CDR3 protein: ASSLGVGRGGTDTQY
V gene: TRBV5-1; D gene: .; J gene: TRBJ2-3; CDR3 protein: ASSWTIYTDTQY
V gene: TRBV10-3; D gene: .; J gene: TRBJ1-1; CDR3 protein: AISEGGGFTEAF
V gene: TRBV7-8; D gene: .; J gene: TRBJ1-2; CDR3 protein: ASSSRDSMVGYGYT
V gene: TRBV5-1; D gene: TRBD2; J gene: TRBJ2-7; CDR3 protein: ASSSRGDYEQY
V gene: TRBV7-2; D gene: .; J gene: TRBJ2-4; CDR3 protein: ASSLAVRLRDVKNIQY
V gene: TRBV7-2; D gene: .; J gene: TRBJ2-7; CDR3 protein: ASSSFYEQY
V gene: TRBV5-1; D gene: TRBD1; J gene: TRBJ1-1; CDR3 protein: ASSDNTGGGTEAF
V gene: TRBV10-2; D gene: .; J gene: TRBJ1-5; CDR3 protein: ASSESEGRGQPQH
V gene: TRBV2; D gene: .; J gene: TRBJ2-2; CDR3 protein: ASSEISGGNTGELF
V gene: TRBV5-1; D gene: TRBD1; J gene: TRBJ2-2; CDR3 protein: ASSYLRQGARGGELF
V gene: TRBV5-1; D gene: .; J gene: TRBJ2-7; CDR3 protein: ASSLAETVLRYEQY
V gene: TRBV10-2; D gene: .; J gene: TRBJ1-5; CDR3 protein: ASSEGPWQPQH
V gene: TRBV6-1; D gene: .; J gene: TRBJ2-2; CDR3 protein: ASTFWGQNTGELF
V gene: TRBV2; D gene: .; J gene: TRBJ1-1; CDR3 protein: ASSAGGTEAF
V gene: TRBV2; D gene: .; J gene: TRBJ1-1; CDR3 protein: ASRSQANTEAF
V gene: TRBV14; D gene: .; J gene: TRBJ2-5; CDR3 protein: ASSQERRGTQY
V gene: TRBV6-6; D gene: TRBD2; J gene: TRBJ2-3; CDR3 protein: ASRDSGNTDTQY
V gene: TRBV5-6; D gene: TRBD2; J gene: TRBJ2-1; CDR3 protein: ASSYGGEYNEQF
V gene: TRBV5-6; D gene: .; J gene: TRBJ2-1; CDR3 protein: ASSAPRQGINEQF
V gene: TRBV28; D gene: .; J gene: TRBJ1-2; CDR3 protein: ASSLNPQGLRGYT
V gene: TRBV5-1; D gene: .; J gene: TRBJ2-3; CDR3 protein: ASSLVGQGSDTQY
V gene: TRBV29-1; D gene: TRBD1; J gene: TRBJ2-5; CDR3 protein: SVGTGMGVVGTQY
V gene: TRBV7-2; D gene: .; J gene: TRBJ2-4; CDR3 protein: ASSLGTVENIQY
V gene: TRBV6-5; D gene: TRBD1; J gene: TRBJ1-1; CDR3 protein: ASSPQGVNTEAF
V gene: TRBV6-1; D gene: .; J gene: TRBJ2-1; CDR3 protein: ASSGPRTAPSEQF
V gene: TRBV5-4; D gene: .; J gene: TRBJ1-2; CDR3 protein: ASSLGGDRGGYT
V gene: TRBV5-1; D gene: .; J gene: TRBJ1-1; CDR3 protein: ASSVQGFHEAF
V gene: TRBV7-8; D gene: TRBD2; J gene: TRBJ2-5; CDR3 protein: ASSLDRAGGGETQY
V gene: TRBV2; D gene: TRBD1; J gene: TRBJ2-2; CDR3 protein: ASSNRGLNTGELF